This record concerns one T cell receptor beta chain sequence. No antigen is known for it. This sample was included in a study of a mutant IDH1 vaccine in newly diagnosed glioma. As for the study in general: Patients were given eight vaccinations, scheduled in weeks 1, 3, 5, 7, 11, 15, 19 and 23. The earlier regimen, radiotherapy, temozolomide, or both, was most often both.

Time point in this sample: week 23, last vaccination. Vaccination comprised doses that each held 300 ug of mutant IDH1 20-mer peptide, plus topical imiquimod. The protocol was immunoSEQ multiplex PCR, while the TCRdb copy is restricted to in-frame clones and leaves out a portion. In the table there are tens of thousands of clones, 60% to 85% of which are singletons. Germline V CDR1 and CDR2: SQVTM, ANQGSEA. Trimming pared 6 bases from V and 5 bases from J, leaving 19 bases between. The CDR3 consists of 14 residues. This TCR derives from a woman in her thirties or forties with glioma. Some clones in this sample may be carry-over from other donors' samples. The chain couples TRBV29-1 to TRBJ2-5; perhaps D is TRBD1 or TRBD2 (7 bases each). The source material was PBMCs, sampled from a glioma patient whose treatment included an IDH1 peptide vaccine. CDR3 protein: CSVRDRAGWETQYF. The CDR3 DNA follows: TGCAGCGTACGGGACAGAGCGGGATGGGAGACCCAGTACTTC.